This is a list of T cell receptor beta chains from one sample in a study of control samples from healthy donors and cancer patients. Profiling relied on immunoSEQ multiplex PCR, and the TCRdb table lists in-frame clones only, not all of them. The table lists about 120,000 clones, approximately 92% of them singletons. The sample comprised PBMCs. All receptors come from a woman aged 50 to 65 with colorectal cancer. CDR3s include the opening cysteine and the closing phenylalanine or tryptophan. Fields, in order: D gene, V gene, clone size, J gene, CDR3 protein, CDR3 DNA. D genes are given only for firm matches. Not every row has a clone size; where given, it reads once, few, many or a size class.

d_gene: TRBD2; v_gene: TRBV9; abundance: .; j_gene: TRBJ2-3; CDR3aa: CASSIGLAGAADTQYF; CDR3nt: TGTGCCAGCAGCATCGGACTAGCGGGAGCCGCAGATACGCAGTATTTT
d_gene: .; v_gene: TRBV7-9; abundance: .; j_gene: TRBJ2-7; CDR3aa: CASSSLGVHGGLEQYF; CDR3nt: TGTGCCAGCAGCTCCTTGGGAGTCCATGGGGGGCTGGAGCAGTACTTC
d_gene: TRBD2; v_gene: TRBV9; abundance: .; j_gene: TRBJ2-1; CDR3aa: CASSPRTSGYNEQFF; CDR3nt: TGTGCCAGCAGCCCCCGGACTAGCGGATACAATGAGCAGTTCTTC
d_gene: TRBD2; v_gene: TRBV6-1; abundance: .; j_gene: TRBJ2-7; CDR3aa: CASSGGPGGWISYEQYF; CDR3nt: TGTGCCAGCAGTGGGGGCCCCGGGGGGTGGATCTCCTACGAGCAGTACTTC
d_gene: .; v_gene: TRBV5-1; abundance: .; j_gene: TRBJ1-5; CDR3aa: CASSLDRDQPQHF; CDR3nt: TGCGCCAGCAGCTTAGATCGTGATCAGCCCCAGCATTTT
d_gene: TRBD1; v_gene: TRBV6-4; abundance: few; j_gene: TRBJ2-2; CDR3aa: CASSKQGARSTGELFF; CDR3nt: TGTGCCAGCAGTAAACAGGGGGCCAGGTCCACCGGGGAGCTGTTTTTT
d_gene: TRBD2; v_gene: TRBV27; abundance: .; j_gene: TRBJ2-3; CDR3aa: CASSLSVLTSGSTDTQYF; CDR3nt: TGTGCCAGCAGTTTATCGGTCCTCACTAGCGGGAGTACAGATACGCAGTATTTT
d_gene: .; v_gene: TRBV5-1; abundance: .; j_gene: TRBJ1-1; CDR3aa: CASMPGYSNTEAFF; CDR3nt: TGCGCCAGCATGCCAGGGTATTCGAACACTGAAGCTTTCTTT
d_gene: .; v_gene: TRBV11-2; abundance: .; j_gene: TRBJ1-1; CDR3aa: CASSRQNTEAFF; CDR3nt: TGTGCCAGCAGCCGACAGAACACTGAAGCTTTCTTT
d_gene: .; v_gene: TRBV5-1; abundance: .; j_gene: TRBJ1-4; CDR3aa: CASSLGPANEKLFF; CDR3nt: TGCGCCAGCAGCTTGGGCCCAGCTAATGAAAAACTGTTTTTT
d_gene: .; v_gene: TRBV24-1; abundance: once; j_gene: TRBJ2-1; CDR3aa: CATSDRNEQFF; CDR3nt: TGTGCCACCAGTGATCGGAATGAGCAGTTCTTC
d_gene: .; v_gene: TRBV5-1; abundance: .; j_gene: TRBJ2-6; CDR3aa: CASSLGGRLSGANVLTF; CDR3nt: TGCGCCAGCAGCTTGGGGGGCAGACTCTCTGGGGCCAACGTCCTGACTTTC
d_gene: .; v_gene: TRBV20-1; abundance: .; j_gene: TRBJ2-2; CDR3aa: CSASDTGELFF; CDR3nt: TGCAGTGCTAGTGACACCGGGGAGCTGTTTTTT
d_gene: TRBD1; v_gene: TRBV5-4; abundance: .; j_gene: TRBJ1-1; CDR3aa: CASSVPGQGANTEAFF; CDR3nt: TGTGCCAGCAGCGTCCCGGGACAGGGAGCGAACACTGAAGCTTTCTTT
d_gene: .; v_gene: TRBV5-6; abundance: .; j_gene: TRBJ2-5; CDR3aa: CASSSLGGSSQETQYF; CDR3nt: TGTGCCAGCAGCTCATTAGGCGGCAGCTCCCAAGAGACCCAGTACTTC
d_gene: .; v_gene: TRBV6-5; abundance: .; j_gene: TRBJ1-2; CDR3aa: CASSYSGSVGHGYTF; CDR3nt: TGTGCCAGCAGTTACTCGGGTTCGGTCGGCCATGGCTACACCTTC
d_gene: .; v_gene: TRBV7-6; abundance: .; j_gene: TRBJ1-3; CDR3aa: CASSDSGPGNTIYF; CDR3nt: TGTGCCAGCAGCGACTCAGGACCTGGAAACACCATATATTTT
d_gene: TRBD1; v_gene: TRBV5-5; abundance: once; j_gene: TRBJ1-1; CDR3aa: CASSDRQGLSAFF; CDR3nt: TGTGCCAGCAGCGATCGACAGGGTCTTTCAGCTTTCTTT
d_gene: TRBD2; v_gene: TRBV7-6; abundance: once; j_gene: TRBJ2-3; CDR3aa: CASSSAPTSGGPKYTDTQYF; CDR3nt: TGTGCCAGCAGCTCCGCCCCGACTAGCGGGGGGCCGAAATACACAGATACGCAGTATTTT
d_gene: .; v_gene: TRBV7-2; abundance: .; j_gene: TRBJ2-3; CDR3aa: CASSWQGRTDTQYF; CDR3nt: TGTGCCAGCAGCTGGCAGGGGCGCACAGATACGCAGTATTTT
d_gene: .; v_gene: TRBV19; abundance: .; j_gene: TRBJ1-5; CDR3aa: CASSIRGNQPQHF; CDR3nt: TGTGCCAGTAGTATAAGGGGAAATCAGCCCCAGCATTTT
d_gene: .; v_gene: TRBV5-6; abundance: .; j_gene: TRBJ1-2; CDR3aa: CASQNSIRGSHGYTF; CDR3nt: TGTGCCAGCCAGAATTCCATCCGGGGGAGCCACGGCTACACCTTC
d_gene: .; v_gene: TRBV19; abundance: .; j_gene: TRBJ1-2; CDR3aa: CASSPPYVGSHPGYTF; CDR3nt: TGTGCCAGTAGTCCGCCATATGTGGGATCCCACCCTGGCTACACCTTC
d_gene: .; v_gene: TRBV9; abundance: .; j_gene: TRBJ1-1; CDR3aa: CASSVGPGPEAFF; CDR3nt: TGTGCCAGCAGCGTTGGGCCTGGCCCTGAAGCTTTCTTT
d_gene: .; v_gene: TRBV7-3; abundance: .; j_gene: TRBJ2-3; CDR3aa: CASSFSPTSTDTQYF; CDR3nt: TGTGCCAGCAGCTTTTCGCCGACGAGCACAGATACGCAGTATTTT
d_gene: TRBD2; v_gene: TRBV4-2; abundance: .; j_gene: TRBJ2-2; CDR3aa: CASAVLAGVAGELFF; CDR3nt: TGTGCCAGCGCTGTGCTAGCGGGAGTTGCCGGGGAGCTGTTTTTT
d_gene: .; v_gene: TRBV3-1/TRBV3-2; abundance: .; j_gene: TRBJ1-1; CDR3aa: CASSQWDTEAFF; CDR3nt: TGTGCCAGCAGCCAGTGGGACACTGAAGCTTTCTTT
d_gene: .; v_gene: TRBV7-9; abundance: .; j_gene: TRBJ1-1; CDR3aa: CASSYRVGTEAFF; CDR3nt: TGTGCCAGCAGTTATCGGGTGGGTACTGAAGCTTTCTTT
d_gene: TRBD1; v_gene: TRBV15; abundance: .; j_gene: TRBJ2-5; CDR3aa: CATSKGDRGWQETQYF; CDR3nt: TGTGCCACCAGCAAGGGAGACAGGGGGTGGCAAGAGACCCAGTACTTC
d_gene: .; v_gene: TRBV15; abundance: .; j_gene: TRBJ1-1; CDR3aa: CATSWAGMNTEAFF; CDR3nt: TGTGCCACCAGCTGGGCAGGGATGAACACTGAAGCTTTCTTT
d_gene: .; v_gene: TRBV7-9; abundance: once; j_gene: TRBJ1-1; CDR3aa: CASSLMGRRNTEAFF; CDR3nt: TGTGCCAGCAGCTTAATGGGACGACGGAACACTGAAGCTTTCTTT
d_gene: .; v_gene: TRBV29-1; abundance: .; j_gene: TRBJ2-1; CDR3aa: CSVSRGPYNEQFF; CDR3nt: TGCAGCGTTTCCAGGGGTCCCTACAATGAGCAGTTCTTC
d_gene: TRBD1; v_gene: TRBV3-1/TRBV3-2; abundance: .; j_gene: TRBJ1-2; CDR3aa: CASSPRTGGFGYTF; CDR3nt: TGTGCCAGCAGCCCACGGACAGGGGGGTTCGGCTACACCTTC
d_gene: .; v_gene: TRBV18; abundance: .; j_gene: TRBJ1-4; CDR3aa: CASSPIAGALTNEKLFF; CDR3nt: TGTGCCAGCTCACCAATCGCGGGGGCTTTAACTAATGAAAAACTGTTTTTT
d_gene: .; v_gene: TRBV19; abundance: .; j_gene: TRBJ1-5; CDR3aa: CASSIGGGNSNQPQHF; CDR3nt: TGTGCCAGTAGTATAGGGGGCGGAAATAGCAATCAGCCCCAGCATTTT
d_gene: .; v_gene: TRBV7-5; abundance: .; j_gene: TRBJ1-5; CDR3aa: CVRSLEGKSNQPQHF; CDR3nt: TGTGTCAGAAGCTTAGAGGGGAAGAGCAATCAGCCCCAGCATTTT
d_gene: TRBD1; v_gene: TRBV7-2; abundance: .; j_gene: TRBJ1-2; CDR3aa: CASSDYRGPNYGYTF; CDR3nt: TGTGCCAGCAGCGATTACAGGGGCCCTAACTATGGCTACACCTTC
d_gene: TRBD2; v_gene: TRBV6-5; abundance: .; j_gene: TRBJ2-3; CDR3aa: CASSPPGGDTQYF; CDR3nt: TGTGCCAGCAGTCCGCCGGGAGGAGATACGCAGTATTTT
d_gene: TRBD2; v_gene: TRBV27; abundance: .; j_gene: TRBJ2-3; CDR3aa: CASREGPGGRVQYF; CDR3nt: TGTGCCAGCAGGGAGGGACCCGGCGGGAGGGTGCAGTATTTT
d_gene: TRBD1; v_gene: TRBV5-4; abundance: .; j_gene: TRBJ1-2; CDR3aa: CASRLDRGPNYGYTF; CDR3nt: TGTGCCAGCCGACTGGACAGGGGGCCAAACTATGGCTACACCTTC
d_gene: .; v_gene: TRBV3-1/TRBV3-2; abundance: .; j_gene: TRBJ1-1; CDR3aa: CASSQGPGAEAFF; CDR3nt: TGTGCCAGCAGCCAGGGACCGGGGGCTGAAGCTTTCTTT
d_gene: .; v_gene: TRBV9; abundance: .; j_gene: TRBJ1-2; CDR3aa: CASSVFDSEDYGYTF; CDR3nt: TGTGCCAGCAGCGTATTCGACAGCGAGGACTATGGCTACACCTTC
d_gene: .; v_gene: TRBV7-2; abundance: .; j_gene: TRBJ2-7; CDR3aa: CASSPSGGPYEQYF; CDR3nt: TGTGCCAGCAGCCCTAGTGGGGGGCCCTACGAGCAGTACTTC
d_gene: TRBD1; v_gene: TRBV3-1/TRBV3-2; abundance: .; j_gene: TRBJ1-1; CDR3aa: CASSQEDRGRTEAFF; CDR3nt: TGTGCCAGCAGCCAGGAGGACAGGGGTCGTACTGAAGCTTTCTTT
d_gene: .; v_gene: TRBV9; abundance: .; j_gene: TRBJ2-5; CDR3aa: CASSAERPGTQRETQYF; CDR3nt: TGTGCCAGCAGCGCCGAACGGCCTGGGACTCAGAGAGAGACCCAGTACTTC
d_gene: .; v_gene: TRBV19; abundance: .; j_gene: TRBJ1-5; CDR3aa: CASSRTGTLRGNQPQHF; CDR3nt: TGTGCCAGTAGTCGGACGGGCACCCTTAGGGGCAATCAGCCCCAGCATTTT
d_gene: .; v_gene: TRBV19; abundance: .; j_gene: TRBJ1-2; CDR3aa: CASSIDGRLGGYTF; CDR3nt: TGTGCCAGTAGTATAGATGGCCGGCTTGGTGGCTACACCTTC
d_gene: TRBD1; v_gene: TRBV7-2; abundance: .; j_gene: TRBJ1-1; CDR3aa: CASSLDRGMVGTEAFF; CDR3nt: TGTGCCAGCAGCTTAGACAGGGGGATGGTTGGCACTGAAGCTTTCTTT
d_gene: .; v_gene: TRBV15; abundance: .; j_gene: TRBJ1-2; CDR3aa: CATSRSIGGYGYTF; CDR3nt: TGTGCCACCAGCAGAAGTATAGGAGGCTATGGCTACACCTTC
d_gene: .; v_gene: TRBV6-6; abundance: .; j_gene: TRBJ1-1; CDR3aa: CASSDQVPGGTEAFF; CDR3nt: TGTGCCAGCAGTGACCAGGTTCCCGGGGGCACTGAAGCTTTCTTT
d_gene: TRBD2; v_gene: TRBV6-2/TRBV6-3; abundance: .; j_gene: TRBJ2-5; CDR3aa: CASSYSPSGEETQYF; CDR3nt: TGTGCCAGCAGTTACTCCCCTAGCGGGGAAGAGACCCAGTACTTC
d_gene: .; v_gene: TRBV27; abundance: .; j_gene: TRBJ1-1; CDR3aa: CASSAPGGWNTEAFF; CDR3nt: TGTGCCAGCAGTGCGCCGGGGGGCTGGAACACTGAAGCTTTCTTT
d_gene: .; v_gene: TRBV5-1; abundance: .; j_gene: TRBJ1-4; CDR3aa: CASSLGRGNEKLFF; CDR3nt: TGCGCCAGCAGCTTGGGACGGGGTAATGAAAAACTGTTTTTT
d_gene: TRBD1; v_gene: TRBV27; abundance: .; j_gene: TRBJ1-4; CDR3aa: CASSLGGTGEKLFF; CDR3nt: TGTGCCAGCAGTTTAGGGGGGACAGGAGAAAAACTGTTTTTT
d_gene: .; v_gene: TRBV2; abundance: .; j_gene: TRBJ1-5; CDR3aa: CASSEQGSNQPQHF; CDR3nt: TGTGCCAGCAGTGAACAGGGAAGCAATCAGCCCCAGCATTTT